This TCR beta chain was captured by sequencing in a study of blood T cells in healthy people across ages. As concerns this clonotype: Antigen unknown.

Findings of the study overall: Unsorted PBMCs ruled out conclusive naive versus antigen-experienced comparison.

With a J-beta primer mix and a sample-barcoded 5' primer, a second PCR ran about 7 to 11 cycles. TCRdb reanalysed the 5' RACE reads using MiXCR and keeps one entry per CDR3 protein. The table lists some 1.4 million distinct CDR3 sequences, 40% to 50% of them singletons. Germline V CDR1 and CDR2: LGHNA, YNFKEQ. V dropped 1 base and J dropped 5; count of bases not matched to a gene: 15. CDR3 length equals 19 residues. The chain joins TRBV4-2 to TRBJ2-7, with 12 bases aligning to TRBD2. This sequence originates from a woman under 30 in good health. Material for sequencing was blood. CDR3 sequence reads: CASSQVVAGYLAGGNEQYF. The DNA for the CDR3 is TGTGCCAGCAGCCAAGTAGTGGCAGGGTACCTAGCGGGAGGGAACGAGCAGTACTTC.